This TCR beta chain was sequenced during a study of T cell responses to AZD1222 COVID-19 vaccine. Germline V gives CDR1 MNHEY, CDR2 SVGEGT. V was shortened by 6 bases and J by 1 base, with 4 bases between the two germline ends. CDR3 length: 11 residues. As concerns this clone: Its antigen is not known.

The method was immunoSEQ multiplex PCR; TCRdb's version includes in-frame clones alone and lacks a portion of them. The sample lists approximately 76,000 clones; around nine tenths were seen once. Points from the study as a whole: A rise in Spike-specific TCR breadth and depth followed two AZD1222 doses. The number of AZD1222 recipients seropositive at baseline was only five to seven. The span of vaccine-associated CD4 TCRs extended across spike, with dominance at 160-218 and 743-854.

Sequences were derived from peripheral blood, sampled on day 0 of MenACWY control vaccination. This clonotype was sampled from an adult in good health. The V and J genes are TRBV6-2 or TRBV6-3 and TRBJ2-7; D not certain. The CDR3 DNA reads TGTGCCAGCAGCCGGTCCTACGAGCAGTACTTC. Amino acids: CASSRSYEQYF.